This paragraph reports one TCR beta chain. The data belong to a study of blood T cell repertoires in COVID-19. The repertoire was sequenced with immunoSEQ multiplex PCR; TCRdb's copy has only in-frame clones and lacks some. The sample contains roughly 190,000 clones, around 91% of which appear only once. Input material: PBMCs or T cells enriched from blood (not recorded which). The TCR originated in a woman between 18 and 29 years old who had recovered from COVID-19.

CDR3 nucleotide sequence: TGTGCCAGCACCCCGGGACTAGCGGTCACAGATACGCAGTATTTT. Amino acids: CASTPGLAVTDTQYF. V and J are TRBV2 and TRBJ2-3; TRBD2 aligns across 11 bases. J gave up 2 bases and V 7 bases, and 5 bases lay outside the gene matches. This CDR3 region has 15 residues. The germline gives CDR1 SNHLY, CDR2 FYNNEI. The full variable domain, completed using reference TRBV2 and TRBJ2-3, is EPEVTQTPSHQVTQMGQEVILRCVPISNHLYFYWYRQILGQKVEFLVSFYNNEISEKSEIFDDQFSVERPDGSNFTLKIRSTKLEDSAMYFCASTPGLAVTDTQYFGPGTRLTVL.